This T cell receptor (beta chain) was profiled in a study of T cells in Graves' hyperthyroidism and ophthalmopathy. Broader study findings: Stable hyperthyroidism and ophthalmopathy were separated using 13 V-J signatures.

The CDR3 sequence is 15 residues long. Germline-derived CDR1 and CDR2 are ENHRY and SYGVKD. Trimming took off 4 bases at V and 7 bases at J, with 19 bases between the two ends. Concerning this clonotype: Its antigen remains unidentified.

The investigators amplified TCR beta CDR3 regions from RNA transcripts. An initial round of RT-PCR targeting the TCR CDR3 relied on the HTBI primer set. TCRdb processed the multiplex PCR reads anew with MiXCR; each CDR3 protein has one entry. The profile shows more than 450,000 distinct CDR3 sequences, roughly 21% of them singletons. The source is a middle-aged man with Graves' ophthalmopathy. The chain employs TRBV10-3 and TRBJ2-5, with D possibly being TRBD1 or TRBD2 (5 bases each). Sample: blood. The DNA for the CDR3 is TGTGCCATCAGTGGGCCGGGACGCTCTCTGGGGACCCAGTACTTC. Its protein is CAISGPGRSLGTQYF.